The 16 T cell receptor beta chains below come from one sample, sequenced in a study of T cell responses to AZD1222 COVID-19 vaccine. Sequenced by immunoSEQ multiplex PCR; TCRdb stores in-frame clones only, minus some. In the table there are more than 95,000 clones, around 90% of which are singletons. This specimen consisted of peripheral blood, obtained 28 days after the second AZD1222 dose. The receptor set was obtained from an adult who received the AZD1222 COVID-19 vaccine.

This sequence joins TRBV12-3 or TRBV12-4 and TRBJ2-3; D gene uncertain. The CDR3 extends over 13 amino acids. V lost 2 bases to trimming and J lost 6 bases, with 9 bases between them. In DNA form, the CDR3 reads TGTGCCAGCAGTTTACCCGATCGGGATACGCAGTATTTT. It yields the protein CASSLPDRDTQYF.

A single count supports this clone. This chain joins TRBV9 and TRBJ1-1, with unresolved D. V dropped 0 bases and J dropped 4 bases, with 13 bases sitting between them. The CDR3 sequence is 15 residues long. Looked up from germline, CDR1 is SGDLS and CDR2 is YYNGEE. The CDR3 DNA sequence: TGTGCCAGCAGCGTAGCGCCCGGAGGAGGCACTGAAGCTTTCTTT. Encoded protein: CASSVAPGGGTEAFF.

The genes are TRBV5-4 and TRBJ1-5, with no clear D. CDR1 and CDR2 from the germline V gene are SGHNT and YYREEE (reference sequence). The germline V and J ends were trimmed by 0 bases and 1 base, with 5 bases remaining between them. The CDR3 spans 14 residues. The CDR3 sequence: CASSLVGSNQPQHF. The DNA of the CDR3 is TGTGCCAGCAGCTTGGTAGGCAGCAATCAGCCCCAGCATTTT.

This chain links TRBV7-2 with TRBJ1-3; no reliable D call. Looked up from germline, CDR1 is SGHTA and CDR2 is FQGNSA. The CDR3 contains 16 residues. Trimming removed 3 bases from V and 0 bases from J, with 12 bases in between. CDR3 sequence reads: CASSLTLSSSGNTIYF. CDR3 bases: TGTGCCAGCAGCTTGACACTATCGAGCTCTGGAAACACCATATATTTT.

The rearrangement joins TRBV7-9 to TRBJ2-1; the D is unclear. The CDR3 contains 17 residues. Germline V gene sequence: CDR1 SEHNR, CDR2 FQNEAQ (reference sequence). Deletions cut 5 bases from V and 0 bases from J, with 17 bases between. In DNA, the CDR3 is TGTGCCAGCAGCCCCACTAAGCACCCGAACTCCTACAATGAGCAGTTCTTC. Translated: CASSPTKHPNSYNEQFF.

The rearrangement joins TRBV5-1 to TRBJ2-1; D remains unclear. CDR3 size: 16 residues. The germline V gene encodes CDR1 SGHRS and CDR2 YFSETQ. Deletions cut 0 bases from V and 0 bases from J, with 10 bases between. For the CDR3, the DNA is TGCGCCAGCAGCTTGGAACCCCGGAGCTCCTACAATGAGCAGTTCTTC. Its protein is CASSLEPRSSYNEQFF.

The V call is TRBV6-2 or TRBV6-3, the J call TRBJ1-6; a weak D match, TRBD1 (6 bases). Between the trimmed V and J ends, which lost 6 bases and 5 bases, there was a span of 11 bases. CDR1 is MNHEY, CDR2 SVGEGT, per germline. The CDR3 totals 14 residues. CDR3 sequence (DNA): TGTGCCAGCAGCCAACAGGGCGATAATTCACCCCTCCACTTT. Its protein is CASSQQGDNSPLHF.

The genes are TRBV28 and TRBJ1-1; 7 bases align to TRBD1. CDR3 length: 12 amino acids. CDR1 is MDHEN and CDR2 is SYDVKM in the germline V gene. The trim removed 4 bases at V and 9 bases at J, leaving 5 bases unmatched. The CDR3 region is CASSSDRVQAFF. The CDR3 DNA follows: TGTGCCAGCAGTTCCGACAGGGTTCAAGCTTTCTTT. Complete variable domain (other parts from reference TRBV28 and TRBJ1-1): DVKVTQSSRYLVKRTGEKVFLECVQDMDHENMFWYRQDPGLGLRLIYFSYDVKMKEKGDIPEGYSVSREKKERFSLILESASTNQTSMYLCASSSDRVQAFFGQGTRLTVV.

This clone was detected only a few times. V is TRBV15 and J is TRBJ2-1; D gene ambiguous. Trimming took 0 bases from V and 5 from J, leaving 5 bases between them. CDR3 size: 13 residues. Looked up from germline, CDR1 is LNHNV and CDR2 is YYDKDF (reference sequence). CDR3 region: CATSRDSHNEQFF. The CDR3 DNA is TGTGCCACCAGCAGAGATTCCCACAATGAGCAGTTCTTC.

The rearrangement joins TRBV12-5 to TRBJ2-7; D might be TRBD1 or TRBD2, each matching 5 bases. In germline, CDR1 is LGHNT, CDR2 FRNRAP. V lost 6 bases to trimming and J lost 3 bases, with 15 bases between them. The CDR3 is 14 amino acids. As DNA, the CDR3 is TGTGCTAGTGGCCTACGGGACGGACTCTACGAGCAGTACTTC. This encodes CASGLRDGLYEQYF.

The V gene is TRBV11-1, the J gene TRBJ2-7, with D possibly matching TRBD1 (6 bases). Germline V gene lookup returns CDR1 SGHAT and CDR2 FQDESV (reference sequence). Deletions cut 5 bases from V and 4 bases from J, with 18 bases between. There are 15 residues in the CDR3. CDR3 DNA sequence: TGTGCCAGCAGCCGTAGTGAGGGGGTAACTTACGAGCAGTACTTC. As protein: CASSRSEGVTYEQYF.

This chain joins TRBV10-3 and TRBJ1-1; D is uncertain. The CDR3 runs 13 residues. With 2 bases removed from V and 2 bases from J, the gap between germline ends came to 6 bases. Germline values: CDR1 ENHRY, CDR2 SYGVKD. As DNA, the CDR3 is TGTGCCATCAGTGAGCCCCGTAACACTGAAGCTTTCTTT. Translated: CAISEPRNTEAFF.

The chain has TRBV6-5 and TRBJ2-7, with no clear D. Germline V lookup: CDR1 MNHEY, CDR2 SVGAGI. This CDR3 region has 15 residues. V was trimmed by 6 bases and J by 5 bases, leaving 20 bases between them. In DNA form, the CDR3 reads TGTGCCAGCAGGAACGGAGAAGTTCCCATGGACGAGCAGTACTTC. It encodes CASRNGEVPMDEQYF.

J is TRBJ2-3 and V is TRBV5-1; 8 nucleotides line up with TRBD1. Germline CDR1 reads SGHRS; CDR2 reads YFSETQ. The junction had 1 base not matched to a gene; V was cut back by 3 bases and J by 4 bases. This CDR3 region has 13 residues. CDR3 bases: TGCGCCAGCAGCTCGACAGGGGCAGATACGCAGTATTTT. Translation gives CASSSTGADTQYF. The full variable domain, rest sourced from reference TRBV5-1 and TRBJ2-3, is KAGVTQTPRYLIKTRGQQVTLSCSPISGHRSVSWYQQTPGQGLQFLFEYFSETQRNKGNFPGRFSGRQFSNSRSEMNVSTLELGDSALYLCASSSTGADTQYFGPGTRLTVL.

The chain uses TRBV7-9 and TRBJ1-1; D perhaps matches TRBD1 (5 bases). This CDR3 region has 14 residues. Germline V gene data show CDR1 as SEHNR and CDR2 as FQNEAQ (reference sequence). The V end lost 9 bases, the J end lost 1 base, and 15 bases lay between the germline ends. CDR3 sequence reads: CASTTRGGNTEAFF. CDR3 coding DNA: TGTGCCAGTACCACTCGGGGGGGGAACACTGAAGCTTTCTTT.

V gene TRBV2 combines with J gene TRBJ1-2, with D possibly TRBD1 on 5 matching bases. CDR3 length: 22 amino acids. Germline V gene lookup returns CDR1 SNHLY and CDR2 FYNNEI. Trimming removed 6 bases at V and 4 bases at J, with 39 bases between. CDR3 residues: CASRFTESLTEGQWTQGYGYTF. The CDR3 nucleotides read TGTGCCAGCAGATTTACCGAAAGCTTAACTGAAGGGCAGTGGACCCAGGGCTATGGCTACACCTTC.